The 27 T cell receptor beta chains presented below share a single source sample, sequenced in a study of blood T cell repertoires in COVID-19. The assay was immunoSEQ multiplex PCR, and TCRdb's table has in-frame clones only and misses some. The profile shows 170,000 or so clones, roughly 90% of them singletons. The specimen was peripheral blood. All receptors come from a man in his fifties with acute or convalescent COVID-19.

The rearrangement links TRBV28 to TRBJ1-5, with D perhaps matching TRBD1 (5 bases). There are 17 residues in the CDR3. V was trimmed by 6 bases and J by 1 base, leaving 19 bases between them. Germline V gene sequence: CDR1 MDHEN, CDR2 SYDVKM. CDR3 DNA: TGTGCCAGCAGGCCGTTAAAAGGGGTGGGAAGCAATCAGCCCCAGCATTTT. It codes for CASRPLKGVGSNQPQHF.

CDR3 region: CAWSVGAGVNEQFF. For the CDR3, the DNA is TGTGCCTGGAGTGTAGGAGCGGGAGTCAATGAGCAGTTCTTC. The J gene is TRBJ2-1, the V gene TRBV30; TRBD2 agrees at 8 bases. CDR3 length: 14 amino acids. With V trimmed by 0 bases and J by 6 bases, 4 bases remained unmatched. Germline V gene data show CDR1 as GTSNPN and CDR2 as SVGIG (reference sequence).

The CDR3 DNA follows: TGTGCCAGTAGGTCGACTAGCCCATCCTTCGATACGCAGTATTTT. Residues: CASRSTSPSFDTQYF. V and J are TRBV19 and TRBJ2-3; the match to TRBD2 covers 7 bases. Germline V gene lookup returns CDR1 LNHDA and CDR2 SQIVND (reference sequence). The CDR3 has 15 residues. J gave up 6 bases and V 6 bases, and 12 bases lay outside the gene matches.

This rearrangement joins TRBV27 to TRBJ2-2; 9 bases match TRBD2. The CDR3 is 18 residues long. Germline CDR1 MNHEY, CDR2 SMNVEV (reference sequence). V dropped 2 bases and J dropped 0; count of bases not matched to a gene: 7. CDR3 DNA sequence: TGTGCCAGCAGTTTAGCCGGAACTAGCGGGTCGAACACCGGGGAGCTGTTTTTT. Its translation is CASSLAGTSGSNTGELFF.

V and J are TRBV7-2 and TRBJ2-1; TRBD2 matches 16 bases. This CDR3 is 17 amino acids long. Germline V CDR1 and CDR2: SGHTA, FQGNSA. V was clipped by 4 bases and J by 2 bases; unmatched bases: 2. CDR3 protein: CASSSGLAGGPYNEQFF. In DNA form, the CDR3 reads TGTGCCAGCAGCTCGGGACTAGCGGGGGGGCCCTACAATGAGCAGTTCTTC.

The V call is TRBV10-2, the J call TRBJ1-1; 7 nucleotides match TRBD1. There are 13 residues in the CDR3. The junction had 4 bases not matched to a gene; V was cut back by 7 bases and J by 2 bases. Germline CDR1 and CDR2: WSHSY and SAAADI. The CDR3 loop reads CASKEGANTEAFF. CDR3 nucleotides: TGCGCCAGCAAGGAGGGGGCTAACACTGAAGCTTTCTTT.

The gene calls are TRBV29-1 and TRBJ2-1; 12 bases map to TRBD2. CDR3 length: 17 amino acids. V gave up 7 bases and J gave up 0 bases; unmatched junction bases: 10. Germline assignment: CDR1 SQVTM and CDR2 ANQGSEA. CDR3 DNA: TGCAGCGCATCTAGCGGGAGGGCCGATATCTCCTACAATGAGCAGTTCTTC. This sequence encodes CSASSGRADISYNEQFF.

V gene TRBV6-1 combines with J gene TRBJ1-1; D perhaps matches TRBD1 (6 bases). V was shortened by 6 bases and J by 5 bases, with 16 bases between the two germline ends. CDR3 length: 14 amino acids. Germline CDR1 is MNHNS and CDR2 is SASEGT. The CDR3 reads CASRQQPGATEAFF. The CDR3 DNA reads TGTGCCAGCAGGCAACAACCAGGGGCGACTGAAGCTTTCTTT.

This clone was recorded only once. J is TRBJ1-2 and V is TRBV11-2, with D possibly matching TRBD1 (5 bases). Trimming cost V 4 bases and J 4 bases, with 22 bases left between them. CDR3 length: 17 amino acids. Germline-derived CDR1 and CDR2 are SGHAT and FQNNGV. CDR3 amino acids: CASSSLTGASGLYGYTF. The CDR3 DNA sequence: TGTGCCAGCAGCTCCCTCACCGGGGCCTCGGGACTCTATGGCTACACCTTC.

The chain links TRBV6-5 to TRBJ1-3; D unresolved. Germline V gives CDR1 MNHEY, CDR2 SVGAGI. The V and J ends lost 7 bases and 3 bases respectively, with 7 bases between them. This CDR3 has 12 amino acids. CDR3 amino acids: CASNGVGNTIYF. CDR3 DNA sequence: TGTGCCAGCAATGGAGTTGGAAACACCATATATTTT.

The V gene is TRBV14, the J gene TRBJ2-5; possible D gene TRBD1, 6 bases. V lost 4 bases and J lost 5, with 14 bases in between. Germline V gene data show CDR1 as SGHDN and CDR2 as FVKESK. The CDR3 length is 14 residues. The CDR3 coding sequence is TGTGCCAGCAGCCCACGGACAGTGAGGGAGACCCAGTACTTC. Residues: CASSPRTVRETQYF.

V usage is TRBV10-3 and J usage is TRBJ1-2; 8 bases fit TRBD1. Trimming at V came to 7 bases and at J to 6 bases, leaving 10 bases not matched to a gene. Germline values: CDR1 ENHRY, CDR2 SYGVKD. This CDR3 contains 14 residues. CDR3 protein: CAITGGAQRDGYTF. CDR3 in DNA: TGTGCCATCACAGGGGGCGCCCAAAGGGATGGCTACACCTTC.

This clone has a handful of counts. CDR3 protein: CASSVASGRETQYF. In DNA form, the CDR3 reads TGTGCCAGCAGTGTCGCTAGCGGGAGAGAGACCCAGTACTTC. The rearrangement links TRBV25-1 to TRBJ2-5; 10 bases are shared with TRBD2. This CDR3 has 14 amino acids. Germline CDR1 MGHDK, CDR2 SYGVNS. Trimming at V came to 4 bases and at J to 4 bases, leaving 3 bases not matched to a gene.

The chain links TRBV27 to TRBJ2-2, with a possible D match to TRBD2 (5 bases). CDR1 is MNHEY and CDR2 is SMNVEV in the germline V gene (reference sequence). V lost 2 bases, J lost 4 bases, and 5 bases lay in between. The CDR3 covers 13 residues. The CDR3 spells CASSLGSTGELFF. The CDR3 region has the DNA TGTGCCAGCAGTTTAGGGAGCACCGGGGAGCTGTTTTTT.

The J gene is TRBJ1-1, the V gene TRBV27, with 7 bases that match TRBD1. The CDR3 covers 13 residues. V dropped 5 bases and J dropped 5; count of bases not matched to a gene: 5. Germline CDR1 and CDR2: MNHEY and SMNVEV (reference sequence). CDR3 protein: CASSTPTGTEAFF. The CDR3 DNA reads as TGTGCCAGCAGTACTCCGACAGGGACTGAAGCTTTCTTT.

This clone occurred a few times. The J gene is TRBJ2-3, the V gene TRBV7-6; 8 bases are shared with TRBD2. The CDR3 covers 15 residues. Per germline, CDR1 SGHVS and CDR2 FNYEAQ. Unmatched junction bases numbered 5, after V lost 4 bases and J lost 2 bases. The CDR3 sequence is CASSSSTSDTDTQYF. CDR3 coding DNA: TGTGCCAGCAGCTCCTCGACTAGCGACACAGATACGCAGTATTTT.

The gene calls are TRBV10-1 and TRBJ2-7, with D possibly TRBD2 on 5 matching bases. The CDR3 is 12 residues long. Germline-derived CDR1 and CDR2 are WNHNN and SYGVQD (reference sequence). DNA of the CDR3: TGCGGCAGCGCCTCGGGGACCTACGAGCAGTACGTC. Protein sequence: CGSASGTYEQYV.

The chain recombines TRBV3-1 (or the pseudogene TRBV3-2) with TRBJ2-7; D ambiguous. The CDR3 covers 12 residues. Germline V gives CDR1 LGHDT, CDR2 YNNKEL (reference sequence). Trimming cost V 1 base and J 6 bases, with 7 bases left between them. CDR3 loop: CASSQGPGEQYF. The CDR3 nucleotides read TGTGCCAGCAGCCAAGGTCCAGGCGAGCAGTACTTC.

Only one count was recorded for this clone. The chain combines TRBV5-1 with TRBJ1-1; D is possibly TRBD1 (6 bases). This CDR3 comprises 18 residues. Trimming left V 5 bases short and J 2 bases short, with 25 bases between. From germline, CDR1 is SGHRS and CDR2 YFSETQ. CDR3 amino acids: CASSSPAGGLISNTEAFF. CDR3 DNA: TGCGCCAGCAGTTCCCCGGCGGGGGGCCTAATCTCCAACACTGAAGCTTTCTTT.

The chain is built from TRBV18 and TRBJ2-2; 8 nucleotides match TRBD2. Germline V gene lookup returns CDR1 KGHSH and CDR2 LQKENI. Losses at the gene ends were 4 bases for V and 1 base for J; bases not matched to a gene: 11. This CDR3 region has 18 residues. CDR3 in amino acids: CASSLSDISGGNTGELFF. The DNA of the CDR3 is TGTGCCAGCTCACTCTCGGACATAAGCGGGGGGAACACCGGGGAGCTGTTTTTT.

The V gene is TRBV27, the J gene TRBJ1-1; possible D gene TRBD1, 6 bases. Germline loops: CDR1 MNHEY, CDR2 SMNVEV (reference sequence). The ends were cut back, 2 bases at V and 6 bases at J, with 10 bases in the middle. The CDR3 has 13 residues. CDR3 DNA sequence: TGTGCCAGCAGTTTACAGGGGCTCGCTGAAGCTTTCTTT. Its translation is CASSLQGLAEAFF.

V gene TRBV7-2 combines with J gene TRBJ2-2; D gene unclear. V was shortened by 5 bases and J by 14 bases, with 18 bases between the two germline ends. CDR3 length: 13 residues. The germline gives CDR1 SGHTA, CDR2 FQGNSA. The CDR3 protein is CASSQTRSPLLFF. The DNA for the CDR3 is TGTGCCAGCAGCCAAACTCGAAGTCCTCTTCTGTTTTTT.

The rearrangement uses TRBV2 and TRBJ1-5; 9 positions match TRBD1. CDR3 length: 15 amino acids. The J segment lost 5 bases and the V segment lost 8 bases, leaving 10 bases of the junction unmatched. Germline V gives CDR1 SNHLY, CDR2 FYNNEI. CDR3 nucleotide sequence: TGTGCCAGCTCTGATTGGGGACAGGGTCATCAGCCCCAGCATTTT. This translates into CASSDWGQGHQPQHF.

The CDR3 nucleotides read TGTGCCAGCAGCTTAGCGGTACAAGGCAGGGGGTATGGCTACACCTTC. This translates into CASSLAVQGRGYGYTF. The chain carries TRBV11-1 and TRBJ1-2, with 7 bases that match TRBD1. The trim removed 0 bases at V and 5 bases at J, leaving 9 bases unmatched. The CDR3 is 16 amino acids. CDR1 and CDR2 (germline): SGHAT, FQDESV (reference sequence). Using reference TRBV11-1 and TRBJ1-2 for the parts outside the CDR3, the full variable domain is EAEVAQSPRYKITEKSQAVAFWCDPISGHATLYWYRQILGQGPELLVQFQDESVVDDSQLPKDRFSAERLKGVDSTLKIQPAELGDSAMYLCASSLAVQGRGYGYTFGSGTRLTVV.

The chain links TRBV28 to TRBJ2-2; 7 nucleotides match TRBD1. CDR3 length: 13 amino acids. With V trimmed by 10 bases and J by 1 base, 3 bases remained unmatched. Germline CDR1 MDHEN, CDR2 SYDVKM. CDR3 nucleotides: TGTGCCACCCGACAGGGGAACACCGGGGAGCTGTTTTTT. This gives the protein CATRQGNTGELFF. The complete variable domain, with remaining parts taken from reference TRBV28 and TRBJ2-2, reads DVKVTQSSRYLVKRTGEKVFLECVQDMDHENMFWYRQDPGLGLRLIYFSYDVKMKEKGDIPEGYSVSREKKERFSLILESASTNQTSMYLCATRQGNTGELFFGEGSRLTVL.

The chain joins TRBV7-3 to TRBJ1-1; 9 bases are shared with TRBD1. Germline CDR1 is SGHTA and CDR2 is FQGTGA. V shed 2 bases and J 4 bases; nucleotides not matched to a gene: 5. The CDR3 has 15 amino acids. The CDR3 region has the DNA TGTGCCAGCAGCTTAGAGGGACAGGGAATCACTGAAGCTTTCTTT. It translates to CASSLEGQGITEAFF.

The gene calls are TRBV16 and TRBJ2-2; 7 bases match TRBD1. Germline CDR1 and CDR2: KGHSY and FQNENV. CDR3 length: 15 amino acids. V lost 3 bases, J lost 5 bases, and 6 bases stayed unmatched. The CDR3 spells CASSHRQGGTGELFF. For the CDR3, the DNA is TGTGCCAGCAGCCACCGACAGGGTGGAACCGGGGAGCTGTTTTTT. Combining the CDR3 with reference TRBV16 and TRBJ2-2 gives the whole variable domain GEEVAQTPKHLVRGEGQKAKLYCAPIKGHSYVFWYQQVLKNEFKFLISFQNENVFDETGMPKERFSAKCLPNSPCSLEIQATKLEDSAVYFCASSHRQGGTGELFFGEGSRLTVL.